Included here is one TCR beta chain sequence, with context. The source of the sample is a study of Ad26.COV2.S vaccination and SARS-CoV-2 variants. As for treatment: about 20 received Ad26.COV2.S at low or high dose, single or two shots; 5 received placebo; per-sample allocation not given. Sampling happened 63 days after the first vaccine or placebo injection. TCRdb keeps only in-frame clones here, not all; method: immunoSEQ multiplex PCR. The sample lists roughly 420,000 clones; 89% were seen once. Sequenced here: peripheral blood, sampled in a trial of Ad26.COV2.S vaccine versus placebo. The source is a person aged 18 to 59 who received the Ad26.COV2.S COVID-19 vaccine or a placebo.

The CDR3 DNA reads as TGTGCCAGCAGCTTAGGGGGACAGGGGGGACCTCCTGGCTACACCTTC. This gives the protein CASSLGGQGGPPGYTF. This chain joins TRBV13 and TRBJ1-2; the match to TRBD1 covers 11 bases. The V segment lost 0 bases and the J segment 7 bases; nucleotides outside the gene matches: 7. The V gene's germline CDR1 is PRHDT and CDR2 FYEKMQ (reference sequence). This CDR3 is 16 amino acids long.